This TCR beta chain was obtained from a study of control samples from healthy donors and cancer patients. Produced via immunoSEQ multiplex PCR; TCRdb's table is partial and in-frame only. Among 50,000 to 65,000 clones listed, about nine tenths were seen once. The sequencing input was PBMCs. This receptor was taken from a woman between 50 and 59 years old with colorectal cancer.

CDR3 sequence: CSVEDKDLWAFF. The CDR3 nucleotides read TGCAGCGTTGAAGATAAGGATCTGTGGGCTTTCTTT. The rearrangement links TRBV29-1 to TRBJ1-1; D not certain. Trimming left V 0 bases short and J 11 bases short, with 13 bases between. The germline V gene has CDR1 SQVTM and CDR2 ANQGSEA. The CDR3 runs 12 residues.